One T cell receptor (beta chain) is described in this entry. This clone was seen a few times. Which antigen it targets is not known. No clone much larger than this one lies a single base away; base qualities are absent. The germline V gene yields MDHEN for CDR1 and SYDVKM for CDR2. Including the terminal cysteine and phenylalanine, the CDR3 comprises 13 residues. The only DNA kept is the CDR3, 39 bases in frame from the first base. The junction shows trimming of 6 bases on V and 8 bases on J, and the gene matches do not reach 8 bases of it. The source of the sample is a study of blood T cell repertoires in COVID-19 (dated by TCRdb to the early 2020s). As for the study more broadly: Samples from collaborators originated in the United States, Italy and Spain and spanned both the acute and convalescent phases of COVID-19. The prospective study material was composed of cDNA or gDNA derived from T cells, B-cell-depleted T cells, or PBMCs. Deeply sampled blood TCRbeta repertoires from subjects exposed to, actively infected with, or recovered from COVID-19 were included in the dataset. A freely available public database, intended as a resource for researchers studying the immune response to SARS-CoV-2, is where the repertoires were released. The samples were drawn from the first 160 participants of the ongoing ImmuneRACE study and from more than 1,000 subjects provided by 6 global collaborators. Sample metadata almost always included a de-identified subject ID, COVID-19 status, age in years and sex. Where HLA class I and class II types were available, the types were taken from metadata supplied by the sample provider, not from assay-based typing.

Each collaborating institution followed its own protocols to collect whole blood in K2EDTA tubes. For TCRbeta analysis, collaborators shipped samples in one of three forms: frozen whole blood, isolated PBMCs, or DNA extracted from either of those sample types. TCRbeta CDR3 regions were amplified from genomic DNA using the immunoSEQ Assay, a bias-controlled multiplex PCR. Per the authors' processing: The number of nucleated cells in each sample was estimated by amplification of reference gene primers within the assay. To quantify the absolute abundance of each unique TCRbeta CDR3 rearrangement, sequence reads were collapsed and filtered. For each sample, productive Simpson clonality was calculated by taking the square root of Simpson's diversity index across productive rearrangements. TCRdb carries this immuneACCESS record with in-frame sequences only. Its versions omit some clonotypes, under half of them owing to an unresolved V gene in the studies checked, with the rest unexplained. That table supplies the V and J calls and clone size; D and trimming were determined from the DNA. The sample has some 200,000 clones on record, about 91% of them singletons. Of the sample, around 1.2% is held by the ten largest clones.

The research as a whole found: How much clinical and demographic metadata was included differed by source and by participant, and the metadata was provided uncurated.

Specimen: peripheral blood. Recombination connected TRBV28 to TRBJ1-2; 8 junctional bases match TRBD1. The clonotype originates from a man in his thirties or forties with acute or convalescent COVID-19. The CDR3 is CASRAAGGAGYTF. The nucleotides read TGTGCCAGCAGGGCCGCAGGGGGCGCGGGCTACACCTTC.